One and the same sample provided the 5 T cell receptor beta chains below, sequenced in a study of CD8+CD57+ T cells in acquired aplastic anemia (dated by TCRdb to 2016 to 2019). The patients picked for sequencing were ones in whom flow cytometry had shown an expansion of CD8+CD57+ cells. The sequencer listed for this sample is Illumina HiSeq 2000. Genomic DNA was used as template for profiling of TCR beta VDJ combinations and CDR3 sequences. TCRdb's own reprocessing of the public reads used fastp at Q25 and MiXCR and kept productive beta chains. Rows are unified per CDR3 protein, each entry keeping the most common DNA and genes. Present in this sample are about 180,000 distinct CDR3 sequences, less than 65% of which were seen just once. The ten largest clonotypes hold about 44% of the sample. The sequenced sample was sorted CD4+, CD8+, or CD8+CD57+ T cells (not recorded which) from PBMCs. The receptor set was obtained from a human donor with aplastic anemia.

This clonotype was seen at least ten times. The chain employs TRBV10-3 and TRBJ2-7, with a tentative D call TRBD1 (6 bases). The CDR3 extends over 15 amino acids. With 11 bases removed from V and 7 bases from J, the gap between germline ends came to 27 bases. Germline-derived CDR1 and CDR2 are ENHRY and SYGVKD. Here the CDR3 reads CAVTHRTDYSREQYF. The DNA of the CDR3 is TGTGCCGTTACCCACCGGACAGACTATTCGAGGGAGCAGTACTTC.

As to this clonotype: A read error may explain this, as a much larger clone is one base away. V is TRBV4-1 and J is TRBJ1-4; D is possibly TRBD1 (6 bases). The CDR3 runs to 14 residues. Germline CDR1 is MGHRA and CDR2 is YSYEKL. CDR3 nucleotide sequence: TGCGCCAGCGGCCAGGGGCGTTCGGGTGAAAAACTGTTTTTT. Translating it yields CASGQGRSGEKLFF.

V and J are TRBV10-1 and TRBJ2-1, with 9 bases aligning to TRBD2. CDR3 size: 16 residues. In germline, CDR1 is WNHNN, CDR2 SYGVQD (reference sequence). Trimming cost V 4 bases and J 2 bases; bases outside gene matches: 6. CDR3 protein: CASSGGLAEAYNEQFF. CDR3 bases: TGCGCCAGCAGTGGGGGACTAGCTGAAGCCTACAATGAGCAGTTCTTC.

The CDR3 sequence is CASSIPAGQGRDTQYF. Written as DNA, the CDR3 is TGTGCCAGTAGTATACCCGCAGGACAGGGGAGAGATACGCAGTATTTT. The J gene is TRBJ2-3, the V gene TRBV19, with 9 bases lining up with TRBD1. The germline V gene has CDR1 LNHDA and CDR2 SQIVND (reference sequence). The CDR3 covers 16 residues. The ends lost 2 bases at V and 5 bases at J; junction bases unmatched: 8. Full variable domain (rest looked up from reference TRBV19 and TRBJ2-3): DGGITQSPKYLFRKEGQNVTLSCEQNLNHDAMYWYRQDPGQGLRLIYYSQIVNDFQKGDIAEGYSVSREKKESFPLTVTSAQKNPTAFYLCASSIPAGQGRDTQYFGPGTRLTVL.

This chain links TRBV20-1 with TRBJ2-5; 8 bases fit TRBD1. Per germline, CDR1 DFQATT and CDR2 SNEGSKA (reference sequence). CDR3 length equals 13 residues. J gave up 6 bases and V 3 bases, and 6 bases lay outside the gene matches. The chain's CDR3 is CSASLQGGKTQYF. CDR3 DNA sequence: TGCAGTGCTAGTTTACAGGGGGGAAAGACCCAGTACTTC.